These T cell receptor beta chains were read from a single sample in a study of blood T cell repertoires in COVID-19. The repertoire was sequenced with immunoSEQ multiplex PCR; TCRdb's copy has only in-frame clones and lacks some. This table has about 190,000 clones, roughly four fifths appearing once. Sequenced: peripheral blood. The source of these receptors is a woman between 40 and 50 years old with acute or convalescent COVID-19. CDR3s include the opening cysteine and the closing phenylalanine or tryptophan. The D gene is left open where the match is weak. Clone size is not always given. Where it is, it says once, few, many or a class for expanded clones.

d_call: NA
j_call: TRBJ2-5
clone_size: NA
v_call: TRBV18
cdr3_nt: TGTGCCAGCTCACCTTCGGGGAAAGAGACCCAGTACTTC
cdr3_aa: CASSPSGKETQYF

d_call: NA
j_call: TRBJ1-5
clone_size: NA
v_call: TRBV6-5
cdr3_nt: TGTGCCAGCAAAGTGGGCCATAATCAGCCCCAGCATTTT
cdr3_aa: CASKVGHNQPQHF

d_call: TRBD1
j_call: TRBJ1-4
clone_size: NA
v_call: TRBV18
cdr3_nt: TGTGCCAGCTCACCCTATGGAGGGACAGGGGATGAAAAACTGTTTTTT
cdr3_aa: CASSPYGGTGDEKLFF

d_call: TRBD2
j_call: TRBJ2-1
clone_size: NA
v_call: TRBV5-4
cdr3_nt: TGTGCCAGCAGTCCGGGGGGGATAAGCGCCAATGAGCAGTTCTTC
cdr3_aa: CASSPGGISANEQFF

d_call: NA
j_call: TRBJ1-1
clone_size: NA
v_call: TRBV19
cdr3_nt: TGTGCCAGTAGTACGGGGAGGCTAACTGAAGCTTTCTTT
cdr3_aa: CASSTGRLTEAFF

d_call: NA
j_call: TRBJ2-2
clone_size: NA
v_call: TRBV6-1
cdr3_nt: TGTGCCAGCAGTTCCCGTACCGGGGAGCTGTTTTTT
cdr3_aa: CASSSRTGELFF

d_call: NA
j_call: TRBJ1-2
clone_size: NA
v_call: TRBV27
cdr3_nt: TGTGCCAGCAGTTTATTTGGGAGGGGTAATGGCTACACCTTC
cdr3_aa: CASSLFGRGNGYTF

d_call: TRBD1
j_call: TRBJ1-2
clone_size: NA
v_call: TRBV3-1/TRBV3-2
cdr3_nt: TGTGCCAGCAGCCTCGGGACAGGACCCACCTTC
cdr3_aa: CASSLGTGPTF

d_call: NA
j_call: TRBJ1-5
clone_size: NA
v_call: TRBV28
cdr3_nt: TGTGCCAGCAGCCGCGGTCAGCCCCAGCATTTT
cdr3_aa: CASSRGQPQHF

d_call: TRBD2
j_call: TRBJ2-2
clone_size: NA
v_call: TRBV6-2/TRBV6-3
cdr3_nt: TGTGCCAGCAGTTGGTCTCCGCGGGAGACCGGGGAGCTGTTTTTT
cdr3_aa: CASSWSPRETGELFF

d_call: TRBD1
j_call: TRBJ1-2
clone_size: NA
v_call: TRBV6-5
cdr3_nt: TGTGCCAGCAGGGGTGTTACAGGGGCCTATGGCTACACCTTC
cdr3_aa: CASRGVTGAYGYTF

d_call: NA
j_call: TRBJ2-7
clone_size: NA
v_call: TRBV19
cdr3_nt: TGTGCCAGTACTCCCACGGTGGGAGAGGTCTACGAGCAGTACTTC
cdr3_aa: CASTPTVGEVYEQYF

d_call: TRBD1
j_call: TRBJ1-3
clone_size: NA
v_call: TRBV27
cdr3_nt: TGTGCCAGCAGTTATACAGGGGGCCCTGGAAACACCATATATTTT
cdr3_aa: CASSYTGGPGNTIYF

d_call: NA
j_call: TRBJ2-3
clone_size: NA
v_call: TRBV27
cdr3_nt: TGTGCCAGCAGTTCTGCTTTCAGGCCTGCCACAGATACGCAGTATTTT
cdr3_aa: CASSSAFRPATDTQYF

d_call: TRBD1
j_call: TRBJ1-2
clone_size: once
v_call: TRBV6-4
cdr3_nt: TGTGCCAGCAGCCGGGACAGGGAGGACTATGGCTACACCTTC
cdr3_aa: CASSRDREDYGYTF

d_call: NA
j_call: TRBJ1-2
clone_size: NA
v_call: TRBV2
cdr3_nt: TGTGCCAGCAGGCGGGACTCCGGGGACTATGGCTACACCTTC
cdr3_aa: CASRRDSGDYGYTF

d_call: NA
j_call: TRBJ2-1
clone_size: NA
v_call: TRBV5-1
cdr3_nt: TGCGCCAGCACATTCCCCGGGGGGCCGGTCCATGAGCAGTTCTTC
cdr3_aa: CASTFPGGPVHEQFF

d_call: NA
j_call: TRBJ2-2
clone_size: NA
v_call: TRBV19
cdr3_nt: TGTGCCAGTAGACGCCACCACACGAACACCGGGGAGCTGTTTTTT
cdr3_aa: CASRRHHTNTGELFF

d_call: NA
j_call: TRBJ1-1
clone_size: NA
v_call: TRBV5-6
cdr3_nt: TGTGCCAGCAGCTTGGCCGGCGGGAGCACTGAAGCTTTCTTT
cdr3_aa: CASSLAGGSTEAFF

d_call: TRBD2
j_call: TRBJ2-7
clone_size: NA
v_call: TRBV2
cdr3_nt: TGTGCCAGCAGCGTCGGACTAGCGGTCTCCTACGAGCAGTACTTC
cdr3_aa: CASSVGLAVSYEQYF

d_call: NA
j_call: TRBJ1-4
clone_size: NA
v_call: TRBV19
cdr3_nt: TGTGCCAGTAGTACCCCCGCAGGTGCAACTAATGAAAAACTGTTTTTT
cdr3_aa: CASSTPAGATNEKLFF

d_call: TRBD1
j_call: TRBJ1-1
clone_size: NA
v_call: TRBV5-1
cdr3_nt: TGCGCCAGCAGCGGGACGGGACAGTCGAACACTGAAGCTTTCTTT
cdr3_aa: CASSGTGQSNTEAFF

d_call: TRBD2
j_call: TRBJ2-1
clone_size: NA
v_call: TRBV5-1
cdr3_nt: TGCGCCAGCAGCTCCATGACTAGCGGGGGGGCCGGTATCAACGAGCAGTTCTTC
cdr3_aa: CASSSMTSGGAGINEQFF

d_call: NA
j_call: TRBJ1-5
clone_size: NA
v_call: TRBV25-1
cdr3_nt: TGTGCCAGCAGTGACTTAAGGGGGAATCAGCCCCAGCATTTT
cdr3_aa: CASSDLRGNQPQHF